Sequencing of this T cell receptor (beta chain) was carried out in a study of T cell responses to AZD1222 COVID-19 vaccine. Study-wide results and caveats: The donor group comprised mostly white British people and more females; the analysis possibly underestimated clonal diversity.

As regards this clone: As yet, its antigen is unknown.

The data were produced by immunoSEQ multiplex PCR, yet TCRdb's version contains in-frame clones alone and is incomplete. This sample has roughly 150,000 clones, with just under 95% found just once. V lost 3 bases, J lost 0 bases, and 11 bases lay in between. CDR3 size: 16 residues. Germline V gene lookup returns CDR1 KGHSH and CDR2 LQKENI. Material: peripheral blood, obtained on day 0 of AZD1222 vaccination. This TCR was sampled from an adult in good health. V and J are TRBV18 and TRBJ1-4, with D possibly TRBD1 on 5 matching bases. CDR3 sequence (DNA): TGTGCCAGCTCACCGCTTCCGGGGGCAACTAATGAAAAACTGTTTTTT. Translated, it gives CASSPLPGATNEKLFF.